These 16 T cell receptor beta chains share one sample of origin, sequenced in a study of cytomegalovirus exposure and HLA in healthy donors. PCR primers comprised 60 Vbeta and 13 Jbeta primers. Repertoires were generated with immunoSEQ multiplex PCR, while TCRdb's copy carries only in-frame clones and drops some. The profile covers approximately 67,000 clones, with approximately 67% appearing a single time and approximately 2% taken by the ten largest. The sample consisted of PBMCs. The receptors shown here come from a woman aged 30 to 39 in good health and CMV-seronegative.

The rearrangement joins TRBV2 to TRBJ1-5; 8 bases map to TRBD1. The V segment lost 4 bases and the J segment 3 bases; nucleotides outside the gene matches: 8. CDR1 and CDR2 from the germline V gene are SNHLY and FYNNEI. The CDR3 is 16 residues long. For the CDR3, the DNA is TGTGCCAGCAGTGGCCCGGGACAGGCGGCCAATCAGCCCCAGCATTTT. It yields the protein CASSGPGQAANQPQHF.

The rearrangement joins TRBV7-2 to TRBJ2-3; D possibly corresponds to TRBD1 (5 bases). The V gene's germline CDR1 is SGHTA and CDR2 FQGNSA. Trimming stripped 5 bases from V and 1 base from J, with 19 bases between. The CDR3 is 17 residues long. The CDR3 loop reads CASSLILMTVRTDTQYF. In DNA form, the CDR3 reads TGTGCCAGCAGCCTCATACTGATGACAGTCCGCACAGATACGCAGTATTTT.

The chain combines TRBV27 with TRBJ1-2, with D perhaps matching TRBD1 (5 bases). The CDR3 sequence is 15 residues long. Trimming pared 5 bases from V and 7 bases from J, leaving 20 bases between. Per germline, CDR1 MNHEY and CDR2 SMNVEV (reference sequence). CDR3: CASSPMSQGQGGYTF. The CDR3 DNA reads as TGTGCCAGCAGTCCAATGTCCCAGGGTCAGGGTGGCTACACCTTC.

This clone was found a few times. The chain employs TRBV7-9 and TRBJ2-1; 8 nucleotides align to TRBD1. CDR1 is SEHNR, CDR2 FQNEAQ, per germline (reference sequence). J was trimmed by 8 bases and V by 5 bases; bases with no gene match: 5. This CDR3 contains 13 residues. The CDR3 here is CASSDRGGYEQFF. DNA of the CDR3: TGTGCCAGCAGCGACAGGGGTGGGTATGAGCAGTTCTTC.

This clone occurred a few times. The chain employs TRBV7-2 and TRBJ1-5; D ambiguous. V was cut by 4 bases and J by 0 bases, with 7 bases left in between. CDR1 SGHTA and CDR2 FQGNSA come from the germline V gene. This CDR3 has 14 amino acids. The CDR3, as DNA: TGTGCCAGCAGCTACACGAATAGCAATCAGCCCCAGCATTTT. Translation gives CASSYTNSNQPQHF.

The V and J genes are TRBV10-3 and TRBJ2-1, with 9 bases aligning to TRBD2. The length of the CDR3 is 17 residues. Germline V gene lookup returns CDR1 ENHRY and CDR2 SYGVKD. V was clipped by 0 bases and J by 4 bases; unmatched bases: 7. The CDR3 region is CAISESEASGDYNEQFF. CDR3 nucleotides: TGTGCCATCAGTGAGTCGGAGGCTAGCGGGGATTACAATGAGCAGTTCTTC.

This rearrangement joins TRBV7-2 to TRBJ2-3; TRBD1 matches at 7 bases. Germline V gene lookup returns CDR1 SGHTA and CDR2 FQGNSA. V lost 5 bases, J lost 0 bases, and 5 bases stayed unmatched. CDR3 size: 15 residues. CDR3 residues: CASSPWDSSTDTQYF. The CDR3 coding sequence is TGTGCCAGCAGCCCATGGGACAGTAGCACAGATACGCAGTATTTT.

DNA of the CDR3: TGTGCCAGCAGCGCACAGGGAACCGGGGAGCTGTTTTTT. Its protein is CASSAQGTGELFF. This sequence joins TRBV5-6 and TRBJ2-2; tentatively, D is TRBD1 (6 bases). This CDR3 is built from 13 residues. Trimming cost V 4 bases and J 5 bases, with 9 bases left between them. Per germline, CDR1 SGHDT and CDR2 YYEEEE.

V and J are TRBV7-2 and TRBJ2-3, with TRBD2 matching 10 bases. With V trimmed by 4 bases and J by 8 bases, 6 bases remained unmatched. Germline V gene lookup returns CDR1 SGHTA and CDR2 FQGNSA. This CDR3 region has 14 residues. The CDR3 here is CASSSRTSGGTQYF. The CDR3 coding sequence is TGTGCCAGCAGCTCAAGGACTAGCGGCGGTACGCAGTATTTT.

The rearrangement links TRBV5-6 to TRBJ2-2; D is undetermined. Trimming stripped 1 base from V and 5 bases from J, with 6 bases between. Looked up from germline, CDR1 is SGHDT and CDR2 is YYEEEE. The CDR3 spans 13 residues. The CDR3 DNA follows: TGTGCCAGCAGCTTGAGGCGGACCGGGGAGCTGTTTTTT. Translated, it gives CASSLRRTGELFF.

CDR3 coding DNA: TGCGCCAGCAGCCAAGAAAGTGCGTCTAACCGGGACAGGTCCAACTATGGCTACACCTTC. It is translated as CASSQESASNRDRSNYGYTF. V is TRBV4-3 and J is TRBJ1-2, with TRBD1 matching over 8 bases. There are 20 residues in the CDR3. CDR1 LGHNA and CDR2 YSLEER come from the germline V gene. The junction had 17 bases not matched to a gene; V was cut back by 0 bases and J by 2 bases.

The chain carries TRBV4-1 and TRBJ1-1; possibly TRBD1 for D (6 bases). V lost 1 base to trimming and J lost 3 bases, with 18 bases between them. Germline loops: CDR1 MGHRA, CDR2 YSYEKL. The CDR3 spans 17 residues. CDR3 coding DNA: TGCGCCAGCAGCCAAGTAAAACGGGGGGGCGCGGACACTGAAGCTTTCTTT. Residues: CASSQVKRGGADTEAFF.

The chain uses TRBV7-9 and TRBJ1-1; the D gene is possibly TRBD1 (5 bases). Between the trimmed V and J ends, which lost 2 bases and 0 bases, there was a span of 10 bases. Germline loops: CDR1 SEHNR, CDR2 FQNEAQ (reference sequence). The length of the CDR3 is 15 residues. The CDR3 nucleotides read TGTGCCAGCAGCTTAAGGGACTGGGTGAACACTGAAGCTTTCTTT. Translating it yields CASSLRDWVNTEAFF.

The chain joins TRBV9 to TRBJ2-4; D gene ambiguous. Germline CDR1 is SGDLS and CDR2 is YYNGEE. V dropped 4 bases and J dropped 2 bases, with 13 bases sitting between them. The CDR3 consists of 15 residues. The CDR3 bases are TGTGCCAGCAGCCCTTTTGTTTATTCCAAAAACATTCAGTACTTC. It encodes CASSPFVYSKNIQYF.

CDR3 sequence (DNA): TGTGCCAGCAGCTTAGCCGACAGACAAGAGACCCAGTACTTC. This codes for CASSLADRQETQYF. The chain links TRBV7-2 to TRBJ2-5, with a tentative D call TRBD1 (5 bases). The ends were cut back, 0 bases at V and 2 bases at J, with 7 bases in the middle. CDR3 length: 14 amino acids. Germline CDR1 and CDR2: SGHTA and FQGNSA.

This clone appeared a single time. This rearrangement joins TRBV28 to TRBJ2-1; 14 bases line up with TRBD2. Germline lookup yields CDR1 MDHEN and CDR2 SYDVKM. CDR3 length: 17 residues. J was trimmed by 8 bases and V by 5 bases; bases with no gene match: 11. The CDR3 sequence is CASSPGLAGGRGYEQFF. The DNA of the CDR3 is TGTGCCAGCAGTCCCGGACTAGCGGGGGGCCGGGGCTATGAGCAGTTCTTC.